The rows below give T cell receptor beta chains drawn from one sample of a study of blood T cell repertoires in COVID-19. The table came from immunoSEQ multiplex PCR; TCRdb's copy has only in-frame clones and leaves some out. The data show around 230,000 clones, with over 80% seen just once and roughly 2.7% held by the top ten. Sequencing input: peripheral blood. Receptors were obtained from a woman between 65 and 79 years old with active or convalescent COVID-19. Each CDR3 is given with its conserved first and last residue. Each record gives: V gene, J gene, D gene, clone size, CDR3 DNA, CDR3 protein. D genes are given only for firm matches. Part of the rows lack a size; the others show once, few, many or a class for expanded clones.

TRBV6-4	TRBJ1-1	-	once	TGTGCCAGCAGTGTGCAGAAGAACACTGAAGCTTTCTTT	CASSVQKNTEAFF
TRBV5-8	TRBJ1-4	-	few	TGTGCCAGCAGCTTTCGGCTCCAGGGGAGTAATGAAAAACTGTTTTTT	CASSFRLQGSNEKLFF
TRBV7-8	TRBJ2-2	TRBD2	few	TGTGCCAGCAGCTTTTGGGGCGGGGGTACTACCGGGGAGCTGTTTTTT	CASSFWGGGTTGELFF
TRBV30	TRBJ1-4	TRBD1	once	TGTGCAAAACAGGGGGTGGATAATGAAAAACTGTTTTTT	CAKQGVDNEKLFF
TRBV18	TRBJ1-4	TRBD1	-	TGTGCCAGCTCACCACGACAGGGGGTTGAAAAACTGTTTTTT	CASSPRQGVEKLFF
TRBV5-1	TRBJ1-2	TRBD1	-	TGCGCCAGCAAGCTTGGGACAGCCTACCTTAACTATGGCTACACCTTC	CASKLGTAYLNYGYTF
TRBV5-1	TRBJ2-1	TRBD2	once	TGCGCCAGCAGCTTCACTAGCGGAGCTTACAATGAGCAGTTCTTC	CASSFTSGAYNEQFF
TRBV7-2	TRBJ2-6	-	-	TGTGCCAGCAGCCCCCCTGGTCTCGGTGGGGCCAACGTCCTGACTTTC	CASSPPGLGGANVLTF
TRBV30	TRBJ2-7	-	-	TGTGCCTGGCGGGTTGCGGGACCGTCCTACGAGCAGTACTTC	CAWRVAGPSYEQYF
TRBV30	TRBJ1-1	-	-	TGTGCCTGGAGTGTCGCCAGGGGAGCTTTCTTT	CAWSVARGAFF
TRBV28	TRBJ1-5	-	-	TGTGCCAGCAGTTTATTAGGCAGGGGCAATCAGCCCCAGCATTTT	CASSLLGRGNQPQHF
TRBV30	TRBJ1-2	-	-	TGTGCCTGGAGTAGACAGTCGTACAATTATGGCTACACCTTC	CAWSRQSYNYGYTF
TRBV7-2	TRBJ2-1	-	-	TGTGCCAGCAGCTTAGTGGGGACTGACCCCGCCGCGGAGCAGTTCTTC	CASSLVGTDPAAEQFF
TRBV15	TRBJ2-7	-	-	TGTGCCACCAGCAGAGTCAGTGTACCCTACGAGCAGTACTTC	CATSRVSVPYEQYF
TRBV5-1	TRBJ2-5	-	-	TGCGCCAGCAGCTTGGGCCGGGACACGGATTGGGAGACCCAGTACTTC	CASSLGRDTDWETQYF
TRBV4-1	TRBJ1-1	-	few	TGCGCCAGCAGCCGAGCCTCAGGGGACACTGAAGCTTTCTTT	CASSRASGDTEAFF
TRBV9	TRBJ2-7	TRBD2	-	TGTGCCAGCAGCGTAAGCTCTAGCGGTTACTACGAGCAGTACTTC	CASSVSSSGYYEQYF
TRBV6-5	TRBJ1-1	TRBD1	-	TGTGCCAGCAGTTACTGGACAGGGTTAGGCACTGAAGCTTTCTTT	CASSYWTGLGTEAFF
TRBV5-6	TRBJ2-4	TRBD2	-	TGTGCCAGCAGCTTGTGGCCAGGGAATGCGGGGGACATTCAGTACTTC	CASSLWPGNAGDIQYF
TRBV28	TRBJ2-1	-	-	TGTGCCAGCAGTCCCTTTGGAGAGTATTCAGAGCAGTTCTTC	CASSPFGEYSEQFF
TRBV3-1/TRBV3-2	TRBJ2-2	-	-	TGTGCCAGCAGCCAAGTAGCAGGGTGGGATACCGGGGAGCTGTTTTTT	CASSQVAGWDTGELFF
TRBV29-1	TRBJ2-6	-	few	TGCAGCGTTGTACTCCCTGGGGCCAACGTCCTGACTTTC	CSVVLPGANVLTF
TRBV30	TRBJ1-2	-	-	TGTGCCTGGAGTATGGCCTATGGCTACACCTTC	CAWSMAYGYTF
TRBV14	TRBJ1-2	TRBD1	-	TGTGCCAGCAGCCACACAGGGGGGGCAAACTATGGCTACACCTTC	CASSHTGGANYGYTF
TRBV5-1	TRBJ2-5	TRBD2	-	TGCGCCAGCAGCTTAGCGGGAAGTGAGACCCAGTACTTC	CASSLAGSETQYF
TRBV2	TRBJ1-6	TRBD1	-	TGTGCCAGCAGTGAACCAGGGGGCTCTCACTTT	CASSEPGGSHF
TRBV28	TRBJ2-7	-	-	TGTGCCAGCAAAGGTGGAGATTACGAGCAGTACTTC	CASKGGDYEQYF
TRBV7-9	TRBJ2-6	-	-	TGTGCCAGCCCCACCGGGACAAGTTCCTCTGGGGCCAACGTCCTGACTTTC	CASPTGTSSSGANVLTF
TRBV7-9	TRBJ2-7	TRBD2	-	TGTGCCAGCAGTAGCGGGCGGGGGGCCAGGGCTACCACCTACGAGCAGTACTTC	CASSSGRGARATTYEQYF
TRBV7-2	TRBJ2-7	-	-	TGTGCCAGCAGCACCGACAGCTACGAGCAGTACTTC	CASSTDSYEQYF
TRBV30	TRBJ1-1	TRBD1	-	TGTGCCTGGAGCCGCGGACAGGGGGCGTACACTGAAGCTTTCTTT	CAWSRGQGAYTEAFF
TRBV6-5	TRBJ1-3	-	-	TGTGCCAGCAATCAGGCTCTCTCTGGAAACACCATATATTTT	CASNQALSGNTIYF
TRBV14	TRBJ2-2	-	once	TGTGCCAGCAGCCAAGCCTCCCCCGGGGAGCTGTTTTTT	CASSQASPGELFF
TRBV7-9	TRBJ1-2	TRBD1	-	TGTGCCAGCAGCTTATCCTACGGGGAGACAGGGGAGGACTATGGCTACACCTTC	CASSLSYGETGEDYGYTF
TRBV28	TRBJ2-2	-	-	TGTGCCAGCACCCCTCAGGGGGCTAGCGGACCCCCTGGGGAGCTGTTTTTT	CASTPQGASGPPGELFF
TRBV6-5	TRBJ1-2	TRBD1	-	TGTGCCACCTCACTCTCGGACAGGGACTATGGCTACACCTTC	CATSLSDRDYGYTF
TRBV3-1/TRBV3-2	TRBJ2-7	TRBD2	-	TGTGCCAGCAGCTCCCTAGCGGGAGCTGGAAACGAGCAGTACTTC	CASSSLAGAGNEQYF
TRBV4-2	TRBJ2-7	-	-	TGTGCCAGCAGCCAGTCCGGGACAACCTCCTACGAGCAGTACTTC	CASSQSGTTSYEQYF
TRBV3-1/TRBV3-2	TRBJ2-7	TRBD1	-	TGTGCCAGCAGCCAAGATCCAGGACAGGGCGGCCACGAGCAGTACTTC	CASSQDPGQGGHEQYF
TRBV28	TRBJ2-5	-	-	TGTGCCAGCAGGGTTGGGCAGGGAAACCAAGAGACCCAGTACTTC	CASRVGQGNQETQYF
TRBV28	TRBJ1-5	-	-	TGTGCCAGCAGTTTGGGGAACCCAGGGACCCAGCATTTT	CASSLGNPGTQHF
TRBV5-1	TRBJ2-3	-	-	TGCGCCAGCAGCTTGCATCGCAGCGCAACTAGCACAGATACGCAGTATTTT	CASSLHRSATSTDTQYF
TRBV10-3	TRBJ2-2	TRBD1	once	TGTGCCATCAGTGAGAGGACAGGGGCCGGGGAGCTGTTTTTT	CAISERTGAGELFF
TRBV4-2	TRBJ1-2	TRBD1	-	TGTGCCAGCAGCCAGGCCTCCGGGACAGTCAATGGGGGCTACACCTTC	CASSQASGTVNGGYTF
TRBV28	TRBJ1-1	-	-	TGTGCCAGCAGTTCCCAGGGGAGCACTGAAGCTTTCTTT	CASSSQGSTEAFF
TRBV19	TRBJ1-2	TRBD1	-	TGTGCCAGTAGAAAAGCAGGGGGCGCATCCTTTGGCTACACCTTC	CASRKAGGASFGYTF
TRBV7-9	TRBJ1-1	-	few	TGTGCCAGCAGCCCCCCGCGCGGAGGGAGGCGTACTGAAGCTTTCTTT	CASSPPRGGRRTEAFF
TRBV28	TRBJ1-6	-	-	TGTGGAGTTGCTGCCAATTCACCCCTCCACTTT	CGVAANSPLHF
TRBV5-1	TRBJ1-2	TRBD1	-	TGCGCCAGCAGCTTGATCGTCGCTACAGGGGGTGGCTACACCTTC	CASSLIVATGGGYTF